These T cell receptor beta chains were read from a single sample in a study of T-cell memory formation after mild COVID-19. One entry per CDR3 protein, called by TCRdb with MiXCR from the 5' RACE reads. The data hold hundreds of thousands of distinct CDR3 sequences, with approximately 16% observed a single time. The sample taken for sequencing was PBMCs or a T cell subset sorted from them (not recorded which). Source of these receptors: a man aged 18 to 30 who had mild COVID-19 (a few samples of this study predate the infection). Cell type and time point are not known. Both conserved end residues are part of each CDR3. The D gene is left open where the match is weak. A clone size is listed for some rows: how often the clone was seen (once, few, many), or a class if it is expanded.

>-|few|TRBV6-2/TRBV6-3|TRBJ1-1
TGTGCCAGCACCACCCCCCAGGACAGCAGAAACACTGAAGCTTTCTTT
CASTTPQDSRNTEAFF
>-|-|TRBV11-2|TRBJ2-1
TGTGCCAGCAGCTTAGGCCTCGGGCAGGGAGCCTCTCCGCGCAATGAGCAGTTCTTC
CASSLGLGQGASPRNEQFF
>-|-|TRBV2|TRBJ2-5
TGTGCCAGCAGTGAAGCGGACGGACGGAGTGGGACCCAGTACTTC
CASSEADGRSGTQYF
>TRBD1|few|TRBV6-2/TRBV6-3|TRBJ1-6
TGTGCCAGCCGGGGGACAGGGGGCCTTTTTCGGAATTCACCCCTCCACTTT
CASRGTGGLFRNSPLHF
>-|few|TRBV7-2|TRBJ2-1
TGTGCCAGCAGCCGGCCCAATGAGCAGTTCTTC
CASSRPNEQFF
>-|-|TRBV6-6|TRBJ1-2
TGTGCCAGCAGTTACTCTCAGGGCGGCTACACCTTC
CASSYSQGGYTF
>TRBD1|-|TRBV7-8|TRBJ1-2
TGTGCCAGCAGCCCAATTGGGACAGACTATGGCTACACCTTC
CASSPIGTDYGYTF
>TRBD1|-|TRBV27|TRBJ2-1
TGTGCCAGCAGTTTACTGGCGACAGGGGGGACTATTGAGCAGTTCTTC
CASSLLATGGTIEQFF
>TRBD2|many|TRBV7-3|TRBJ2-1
TGTGCCAGCAGCCAGCGGACTAGCGGGGCCTACAATGAGCAGTTCTTC
CASSQRTSGAYNEQFF
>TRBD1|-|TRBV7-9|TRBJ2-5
TGTGCCAGCAGCCTAGTCCGGGACAGCAGGCAAGAGACCCAGTACTTC
CASSLVRDSRQETQYF
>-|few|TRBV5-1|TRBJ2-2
TGCGCCAGCCAGCCCCAATCGTGGTCCGGCACCGGGGAGCTGTTTTTT
CASQPQSWSGTGELFF
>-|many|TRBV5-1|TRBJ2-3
TGCGCCAGCAGCGGCAGGGGCACAGATACGCAGTATTTT
CASSGRGTDTQYF
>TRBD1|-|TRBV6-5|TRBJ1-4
TGTGCCAGCAGCCAGCTGTGGGGTCCGGGACAGAAACTGTTTTTT
CASSQLWGPGQKLFF
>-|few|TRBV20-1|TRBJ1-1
TGCAGTGCTCCGTATGCAGGGGACACTGAAGCTTTCTTT
CSAPYAGDTEAFF
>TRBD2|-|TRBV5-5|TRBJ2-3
TGTGCCAGCAGCCGGGAGGGGGTCGGAGATACGCAGTATTTT
CASSREGVGDTQYF
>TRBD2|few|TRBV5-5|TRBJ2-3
TGTGCCAGCAGCCTATTGGCGGGGGGCCTATCTAGCACAGATACGCAGTATTTT
CASSLLAGGLSSTDTQYF
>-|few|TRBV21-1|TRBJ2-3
TGTGCCAGCAGCGTTCGGACAGGGGGACGGGCAGATACGCAGTATTTT
CASSVRTGGRADTQYF
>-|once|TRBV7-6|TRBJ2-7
TGTGCCAGCAGCGGTTCTCGGGGGCTAGCCTACGAGCAGTACTTC
CASSGSRGLAYEQYF
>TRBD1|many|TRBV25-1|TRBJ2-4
TGTGCCAGCAGTGAAGCCGGGACAGGGAAAAACATTCAGTACTTC
CASSEAGTGKNIQYF
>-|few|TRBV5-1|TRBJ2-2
TGCGCCAGCAGCACAGACATCCCCCGGAACACCGGGGAGCTGTTTTTT
CASSTDIPRNTGELFF
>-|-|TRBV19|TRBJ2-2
TGTGCCAGTAGTATATTTAGGGTCGGGAACACCGGGGAGCTGTTTTTT
CASSIFRVGNTGELFF
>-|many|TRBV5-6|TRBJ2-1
TGTGCCAGCAGCTTGGTCCGGGGGAACAGCTATGAGCAGTTCTTC
CASSLVRGNSYEQFF
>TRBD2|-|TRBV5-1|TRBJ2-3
TGCGCCAGCAGCTCTGAGACTAGCGGGGGCACAGATACGCAGTATTTT
CASSSETSGGTDTQYF
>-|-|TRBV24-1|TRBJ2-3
TGTGCCACCAGTGGGAAGGGCAGAGATACGCAGTATTTT
CATSGKGRDTQYF
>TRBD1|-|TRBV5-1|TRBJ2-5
TGCGCCAGCAGCGCGGACAGGTACCAAGAGACCCAGTACTTC
CASSADRYQETQYF
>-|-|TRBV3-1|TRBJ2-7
TGTGCCAGCAGCCATGTTGCGGGGAATCCCGAGCAGTACTTC
CASSHVAGNPEQYF
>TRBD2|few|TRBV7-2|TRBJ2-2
TGTGCCAGCAGCTTAGCCCGGGGGGGCACCGGGGAGCTGTTTTTT
CASSLARGGTGELFF
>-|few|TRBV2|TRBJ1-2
TGTGCCAGCAGTGAATTACAGAACTATGGCTACACCTTC
CASSELQNYGYTF
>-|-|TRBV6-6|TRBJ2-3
TGTGCCAGCAGTTACCCGACAGTTAGCACAGATACGCAGTATTTT
CASSYPTVSTDTQYF
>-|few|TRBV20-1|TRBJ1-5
TGCAGTGCTAGATTTCAGGATAGTGGACAGCCCCAGCATTTT
CSARFQDSGQPQHF
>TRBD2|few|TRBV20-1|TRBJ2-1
TGCAGTGTCATCACTAGCGGGGCCTACAATGAGCAGTTCTTC
CSVITSGAYNEQFF
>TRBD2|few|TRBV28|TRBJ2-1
TGTGCCAGCAGACTAGCGGGGGGCAGGGATGAGCAGTTCTTC
CASRLAGGRDEQFF
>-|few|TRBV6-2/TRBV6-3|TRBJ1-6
TGTGCCAGCAGTTACTCTCCCGGGGAGATGACACCCCTCCACTTT
CASSYSPGEMTPLHF
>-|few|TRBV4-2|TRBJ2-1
TGTGCCAGCAGCCAAGTACGAGAGGGGGGGCAGTTCTTC
CASSQVREGGQFF
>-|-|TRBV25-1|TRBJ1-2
TGTGCCAGCAGCGAGGATTGGAGAGGCTACACCTTC
CASSEDWRGYTF
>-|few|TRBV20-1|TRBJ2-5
TGCAGTGCTAGAGGAGACAGGCGAAAAGAGACCCAGTACTTC
CSARGDRRKETQYF
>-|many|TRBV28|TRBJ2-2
TGTGCCAGCAGTCGAGAGAACACCGGGGAGCTGTTTTTT
CASSRENTGELFF
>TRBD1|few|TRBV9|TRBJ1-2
TGTGCCAGCAGCTTAACCGGGACAGGCGACTATGGCTACACCTTC
CASSLTGTGDYGYTF
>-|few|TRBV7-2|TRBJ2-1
TGTGCCAGCAGCCCACTAGCTGCTTCCTACAATGAGCAGTTCTTC
CASSPLAASYNEQFF
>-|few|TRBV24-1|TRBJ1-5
TGTGCCACCAGTGATTCGCGGGGGGCCTGGTACAGCAATCAGCCCCAGCATTTT
CATSDSRGAWYSNQPQHF
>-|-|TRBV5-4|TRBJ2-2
TGTGCCAGCAGCCGTCCAGAAGGATTCAGGGATCCCCGAACACCGGGGGAGCTGTTTTTT
CASSRPEGFRDPRTPGELFF
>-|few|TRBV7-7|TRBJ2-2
TGTGCTAGCAGCGCCCAGGTATCCGGGGAGCTGTTTTTT
CASSAQVSGELFF
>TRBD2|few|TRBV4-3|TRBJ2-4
TGCGCCAGCAGCCAAGATTGGGCTAGCGGGGGGGCCAAAAACATTCAGTACTTC
CASSQDWASGGAKNIQYF
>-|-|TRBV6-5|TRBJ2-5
TGTGCCAGCAGTTACTCCTTCGGACGCCGGGGGGAGACCCAGTACTTC
CASSYSFGRRGETQYF
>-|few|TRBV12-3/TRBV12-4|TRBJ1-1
TGTGCCAGCAGGGAGGGCGGTGGCACTGAAGCTTTCTTT
CASREGGGTEAFF